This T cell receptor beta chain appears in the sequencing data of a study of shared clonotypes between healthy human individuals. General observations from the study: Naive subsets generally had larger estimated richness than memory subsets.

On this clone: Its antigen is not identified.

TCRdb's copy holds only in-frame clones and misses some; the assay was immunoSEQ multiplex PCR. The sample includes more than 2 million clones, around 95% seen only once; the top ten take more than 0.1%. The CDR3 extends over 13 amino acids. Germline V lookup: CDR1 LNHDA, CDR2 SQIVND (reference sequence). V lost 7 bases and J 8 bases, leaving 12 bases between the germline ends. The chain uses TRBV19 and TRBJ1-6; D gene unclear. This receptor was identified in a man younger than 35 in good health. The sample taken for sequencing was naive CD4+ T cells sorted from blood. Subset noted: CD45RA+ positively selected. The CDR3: CASMKRRDSPLHF. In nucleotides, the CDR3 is TGTGCCAGTATGAAGAGGAGGGATTCACCCCTCCACTTT. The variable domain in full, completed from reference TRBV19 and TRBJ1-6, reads DGGITQSPKYLFRKEGQNVTLSCEQNLNHDAMYWYRQDPGQGLRLIYYSQIVNDFQKGDIAEGYSVSREKKESFPLTVTSAQKNPTAFYLCASMKRRDSPLHFGNGTRLTVT.